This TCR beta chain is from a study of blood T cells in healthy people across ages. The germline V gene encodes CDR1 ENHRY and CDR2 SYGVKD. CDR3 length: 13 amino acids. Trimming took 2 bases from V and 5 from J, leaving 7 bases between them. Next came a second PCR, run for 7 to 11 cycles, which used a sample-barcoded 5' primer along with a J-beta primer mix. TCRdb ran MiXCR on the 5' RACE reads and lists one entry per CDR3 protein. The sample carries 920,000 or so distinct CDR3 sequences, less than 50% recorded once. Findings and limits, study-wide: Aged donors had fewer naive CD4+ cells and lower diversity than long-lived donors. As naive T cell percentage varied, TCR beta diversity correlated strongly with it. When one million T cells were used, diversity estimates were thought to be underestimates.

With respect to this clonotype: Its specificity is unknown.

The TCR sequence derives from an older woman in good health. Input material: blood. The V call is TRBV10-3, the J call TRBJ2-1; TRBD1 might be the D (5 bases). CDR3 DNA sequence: TGTGCCATCAGTGAGGGCAGGGACAATGAGCAGTTCTTC. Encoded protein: CAISEGRDNEQFF.